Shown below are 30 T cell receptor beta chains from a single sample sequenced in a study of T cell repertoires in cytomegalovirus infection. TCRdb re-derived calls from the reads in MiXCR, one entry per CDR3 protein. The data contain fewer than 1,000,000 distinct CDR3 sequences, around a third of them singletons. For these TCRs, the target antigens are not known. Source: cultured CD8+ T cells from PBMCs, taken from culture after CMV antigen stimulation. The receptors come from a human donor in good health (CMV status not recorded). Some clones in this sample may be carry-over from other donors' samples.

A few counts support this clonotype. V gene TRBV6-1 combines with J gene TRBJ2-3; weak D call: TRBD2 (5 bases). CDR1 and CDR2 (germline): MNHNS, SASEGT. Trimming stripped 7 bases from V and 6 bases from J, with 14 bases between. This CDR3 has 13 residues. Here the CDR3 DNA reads TGTGCCAGCATTCGGGATACGGGGGATACGCAGTATTTT. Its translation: CASIRDTGDTQYF.

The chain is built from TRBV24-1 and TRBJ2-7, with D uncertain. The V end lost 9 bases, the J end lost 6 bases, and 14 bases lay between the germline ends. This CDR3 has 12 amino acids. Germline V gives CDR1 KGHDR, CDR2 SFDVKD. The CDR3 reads CATPFYLIEQYV. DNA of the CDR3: TGTGCCACCCCCTTCTATTTGATCGAGCAGTACGTC.

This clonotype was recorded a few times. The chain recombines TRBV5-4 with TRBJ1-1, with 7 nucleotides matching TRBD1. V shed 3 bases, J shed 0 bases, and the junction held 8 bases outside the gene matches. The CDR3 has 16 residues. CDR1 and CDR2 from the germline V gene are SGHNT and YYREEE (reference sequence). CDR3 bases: TGTGCCAGCAGCTCGAACTACGGGACAGTGAACACTGAAGCTTTCTTT. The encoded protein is CASSSNYGTVNTEAFF.

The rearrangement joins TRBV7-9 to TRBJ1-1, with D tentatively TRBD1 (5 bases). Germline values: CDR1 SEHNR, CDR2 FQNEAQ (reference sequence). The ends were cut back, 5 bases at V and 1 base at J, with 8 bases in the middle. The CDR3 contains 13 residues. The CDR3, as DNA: TGTGCCAGCAGCAAGGACAAGAACACTGAAGCTTTCTTT. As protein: CASSKDKNTEAFF.

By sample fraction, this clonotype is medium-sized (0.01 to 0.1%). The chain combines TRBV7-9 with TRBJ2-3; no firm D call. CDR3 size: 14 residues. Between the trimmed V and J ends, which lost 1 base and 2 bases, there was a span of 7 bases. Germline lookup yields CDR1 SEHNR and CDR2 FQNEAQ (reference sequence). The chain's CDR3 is CASSLGVDTDTQYF. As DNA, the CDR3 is TGTGCCAGCAGCTTAGGAGTCGACACAGATACGCAGTATTTT.

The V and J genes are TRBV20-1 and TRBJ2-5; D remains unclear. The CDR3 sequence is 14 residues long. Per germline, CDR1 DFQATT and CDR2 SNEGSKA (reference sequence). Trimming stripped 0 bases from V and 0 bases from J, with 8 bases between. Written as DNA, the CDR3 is TGCAGTGCTAGAGATTGGGCGGACCAAGAGACCCAGTACTTC. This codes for CSARDWADQETQYF.

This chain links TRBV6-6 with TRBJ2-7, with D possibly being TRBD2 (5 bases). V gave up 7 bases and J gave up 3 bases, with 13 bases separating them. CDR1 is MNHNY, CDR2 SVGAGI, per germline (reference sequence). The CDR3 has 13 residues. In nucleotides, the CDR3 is TGTGCCAGCACCCTAGGGAGACTCTACGAGCAGTACTTC. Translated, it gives CASTLGRLYEQYF.

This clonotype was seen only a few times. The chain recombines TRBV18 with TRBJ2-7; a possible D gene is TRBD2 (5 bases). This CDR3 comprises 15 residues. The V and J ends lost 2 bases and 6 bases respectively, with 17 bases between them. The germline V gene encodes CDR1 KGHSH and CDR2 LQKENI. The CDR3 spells CASSPGNSLASEQYF. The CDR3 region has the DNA TGTGCCAGCTCACCAGGTAACAGCCTAGCTTCCGAGCAGTACTTC.

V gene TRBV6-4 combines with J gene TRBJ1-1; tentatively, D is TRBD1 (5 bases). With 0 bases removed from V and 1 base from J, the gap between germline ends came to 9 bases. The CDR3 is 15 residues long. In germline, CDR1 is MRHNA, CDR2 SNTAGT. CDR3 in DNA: TGTGCCAGCAGTGACTCGGGACCGAAGAACACTGAAGCTTTCTTT. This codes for CASSDSGPKNTEAFF.

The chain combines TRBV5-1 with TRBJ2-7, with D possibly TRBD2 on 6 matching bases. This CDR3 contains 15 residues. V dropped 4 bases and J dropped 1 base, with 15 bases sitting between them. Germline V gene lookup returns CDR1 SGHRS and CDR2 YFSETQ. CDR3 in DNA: TGCGCCAGCAGCCCACCGGGACTTCGGTCCTACGAGCAGTACTTC. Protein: CASSPPGLRSYEQYF.

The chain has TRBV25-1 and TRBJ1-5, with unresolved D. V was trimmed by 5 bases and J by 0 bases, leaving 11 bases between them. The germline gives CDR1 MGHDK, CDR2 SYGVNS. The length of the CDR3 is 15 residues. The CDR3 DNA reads TGTGCCAGCAGTACAGAGGACTATAGCAATCAGCCCCAGCATTTT. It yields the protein CASSTEDYSNQPQHF.

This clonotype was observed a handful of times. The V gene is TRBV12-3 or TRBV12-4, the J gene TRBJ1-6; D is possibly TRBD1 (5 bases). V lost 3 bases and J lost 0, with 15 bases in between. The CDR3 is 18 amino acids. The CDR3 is CASSFVIGTSSYNSPLHF. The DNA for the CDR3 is TGTGCCAGCAGTTTCGTTATTGGGACCAGCTCCTATAATTCACCCCTCCACTTT.

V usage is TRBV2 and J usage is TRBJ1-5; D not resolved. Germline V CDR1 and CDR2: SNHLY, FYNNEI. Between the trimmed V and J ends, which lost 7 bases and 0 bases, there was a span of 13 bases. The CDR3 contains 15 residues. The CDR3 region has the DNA TGTGCCAGCAAGGCGCGACCAACTAGCAATCAGCCCCAGCATTTT. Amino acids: CASKARPTSNQPQHF.

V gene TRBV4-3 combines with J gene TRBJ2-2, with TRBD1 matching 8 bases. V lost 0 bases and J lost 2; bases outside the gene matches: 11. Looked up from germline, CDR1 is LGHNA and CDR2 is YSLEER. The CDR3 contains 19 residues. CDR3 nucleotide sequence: TGCGCCAGCAGCCAAGATGGCCCCCGGACAGGGCGAAACACCGGGGAGCTGTTTTTT. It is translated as CASSQDGPRTGRNTGELFF.

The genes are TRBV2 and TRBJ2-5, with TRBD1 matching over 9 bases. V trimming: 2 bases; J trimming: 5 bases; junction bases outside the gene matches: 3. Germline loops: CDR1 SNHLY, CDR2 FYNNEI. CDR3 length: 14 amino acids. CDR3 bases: TGTGCCAGCAGTGAATGGACAGGGGTCGAGACCCAGTACTTC. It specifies CASSEWTGVETQYF.

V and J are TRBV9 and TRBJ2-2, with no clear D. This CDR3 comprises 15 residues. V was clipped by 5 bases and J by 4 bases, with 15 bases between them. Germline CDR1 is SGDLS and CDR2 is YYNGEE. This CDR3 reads CASSVQRVSTGELFF. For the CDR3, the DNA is TGTGCCAGCAGTGTACAAAGGGTGAGCACCGGGGAGCTGTTTTTT.

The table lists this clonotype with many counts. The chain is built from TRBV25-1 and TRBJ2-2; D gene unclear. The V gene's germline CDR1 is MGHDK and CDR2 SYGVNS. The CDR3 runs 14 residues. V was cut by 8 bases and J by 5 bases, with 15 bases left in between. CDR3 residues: CASLPTGETGELFF. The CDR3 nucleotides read TGTGCCAGCCTACCTACTGGGGAAACCGGGGAGCTGTTTTTT.

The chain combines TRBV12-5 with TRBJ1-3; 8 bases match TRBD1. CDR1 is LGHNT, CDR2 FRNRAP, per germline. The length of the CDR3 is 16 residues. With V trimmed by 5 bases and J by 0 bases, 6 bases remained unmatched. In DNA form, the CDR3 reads TGTGCTAGTGGTGCCTATACAGGGGGCTCTGGAAACACCATATATTTT. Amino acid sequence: CASGAYTGGSGNTIYF.

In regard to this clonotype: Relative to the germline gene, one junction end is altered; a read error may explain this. The CDR3 loop reads CVSSEGNEQFF. The DNA for the CDR3 is TGTGTCAGCAGTGAGGGGAATGAGCAGTTCTTC. This sequence joins TRBV6-6 and TRBJ2-1, with D perhaps given as TRBD1 or TRBD2 (5 bases each). The CDR3 has 11 amino acids. Germline V lookup: CDR1 MNHNY, CDR2 SVGAGI (reference sequence).

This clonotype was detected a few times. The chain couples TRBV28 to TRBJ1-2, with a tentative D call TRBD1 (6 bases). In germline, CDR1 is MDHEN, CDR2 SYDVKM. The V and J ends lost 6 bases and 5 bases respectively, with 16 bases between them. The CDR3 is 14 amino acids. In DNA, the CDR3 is TGTGCCAGCAGATTTAGGACAGTTCGTTATGGCTACACCTTC. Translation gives CASRFRTVRYGYTF.

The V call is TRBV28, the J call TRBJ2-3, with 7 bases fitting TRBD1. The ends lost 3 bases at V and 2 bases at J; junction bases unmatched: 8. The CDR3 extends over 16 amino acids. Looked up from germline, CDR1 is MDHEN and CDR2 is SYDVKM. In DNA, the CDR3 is TGTGCCAGCAGTTTCCGGGACAGAGGGGACACAGATACGCAGTATTTT. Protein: CASSFRDRGDTDTQYF.

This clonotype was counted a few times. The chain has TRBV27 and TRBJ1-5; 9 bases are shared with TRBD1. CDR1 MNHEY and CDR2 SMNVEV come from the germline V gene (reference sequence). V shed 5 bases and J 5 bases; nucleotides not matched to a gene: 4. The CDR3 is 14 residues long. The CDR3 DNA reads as TGTGCCAGCAGTAGACAGGGGGAGGATCAGCCCCAGCATTTT. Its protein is CASSRQGEDQPQHF.

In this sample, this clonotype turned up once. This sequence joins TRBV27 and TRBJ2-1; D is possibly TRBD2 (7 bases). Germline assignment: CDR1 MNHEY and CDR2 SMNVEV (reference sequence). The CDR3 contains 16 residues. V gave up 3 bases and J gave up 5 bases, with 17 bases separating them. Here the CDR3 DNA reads TGTGCCAGCAGTTTTGGAACGGGGGGCCCCCACAATGAGCAGTTCTTC. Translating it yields CASSFGTGGPHNEQFF.

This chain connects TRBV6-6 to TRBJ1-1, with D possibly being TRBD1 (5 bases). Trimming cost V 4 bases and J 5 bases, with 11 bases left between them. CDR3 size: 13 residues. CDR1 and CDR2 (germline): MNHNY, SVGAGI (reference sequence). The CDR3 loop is CASSWGGVTEAFF. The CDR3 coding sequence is TGTGCCAGCAGTTGGGGGGGAGTTACTGAAGCTTTCTTT.

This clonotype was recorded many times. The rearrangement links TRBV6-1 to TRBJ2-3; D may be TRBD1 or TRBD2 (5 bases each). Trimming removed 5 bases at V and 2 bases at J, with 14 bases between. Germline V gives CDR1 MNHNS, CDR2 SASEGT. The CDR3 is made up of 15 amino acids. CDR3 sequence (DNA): TGTGCCAGCAGTACCGGGACCTTAAACACAGATACGCAGTATTTT. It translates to CASSTGTLNTDTQYF.

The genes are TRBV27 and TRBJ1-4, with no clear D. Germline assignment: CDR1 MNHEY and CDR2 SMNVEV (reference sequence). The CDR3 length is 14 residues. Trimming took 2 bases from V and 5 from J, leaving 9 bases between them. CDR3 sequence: CASSLRIQNEKLFF. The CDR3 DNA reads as TGTGCCAGCAGTTTAAGGATACAGAATGAAAAACTGTTTTTT.

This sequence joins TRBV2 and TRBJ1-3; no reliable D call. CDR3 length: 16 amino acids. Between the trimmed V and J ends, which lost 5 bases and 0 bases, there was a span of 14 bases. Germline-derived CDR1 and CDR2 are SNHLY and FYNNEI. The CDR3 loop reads CASSPSRSLSGNTIYF. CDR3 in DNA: TGTGCCAGCAGTCCAAGCCGGAGTCTCTCTGGAAACACCATATATTTT.

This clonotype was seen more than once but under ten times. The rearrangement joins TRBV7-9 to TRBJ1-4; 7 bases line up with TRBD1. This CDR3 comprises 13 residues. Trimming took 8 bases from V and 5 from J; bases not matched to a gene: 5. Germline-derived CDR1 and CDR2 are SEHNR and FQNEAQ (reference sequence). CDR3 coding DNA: TGTGCCAGCGCCGGACAGGAGAATGAAAAACTGTTTTTT. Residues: CASAGQENEKLFF.

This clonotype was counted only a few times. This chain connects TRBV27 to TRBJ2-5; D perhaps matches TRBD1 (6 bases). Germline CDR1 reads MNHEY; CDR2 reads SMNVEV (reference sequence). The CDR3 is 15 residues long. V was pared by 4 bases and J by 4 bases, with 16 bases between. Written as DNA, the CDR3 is TGTGCCAGCAGTTCACCCATACAGGGAGCAGAGACCCAGTACTTC. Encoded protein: CASSSPIQGAETQYF.

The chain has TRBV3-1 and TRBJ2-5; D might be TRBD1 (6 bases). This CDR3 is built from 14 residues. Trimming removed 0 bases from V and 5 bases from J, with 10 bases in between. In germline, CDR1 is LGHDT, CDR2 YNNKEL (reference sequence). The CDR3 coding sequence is TGTGCCAGCAGCCAAGAACACAGGGCGGAGACCCAGTACTTC. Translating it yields CASSQEHRAETQYF.